The T cell receptor (beta chain) described here comes from a study of blood T cell repertoires in COVID-19 (dated by TCRdb to 2019 to 2021). Context from the whole study: The collaborator samples originated in the United States, Italy and Spain and spanned the acute and convalescent phases of COVID-19. Samples were obtained from the ongoing ImmuneRACE study (first 160 participants) and from 1,000 to 1,500 subjects provided by 6 global collaborators. The repertoires were released in a freely available public database intended as a resource for research on the immune response to SARS-CoV-2. Where HLA class I and class II types were available, the types were taken from metadata supplied by the sample provider, not from assay-based typing. The sample metadata nearly always contained a de-identified subject ID, COVID-19 status, age in years and sex. The dataset comprised deeply sampled blood TCRbeta repertoires from subjects exposed to, actively infected with, or recovered from COVID-19. The material from the prospective study consisted of cDNA or gDNA derived from T cells, B-cell-depleted T cells, or PBMCs. Points the paper makes about the study in general: How much clinical and demographic metadata was included differed by source and by participant, and the metadata was provided uncurated.

As concerns this clone: This clone's antigen is unknown. Base-call qualities are not available, and no considerably larger clone is one nucleotide away.

Each collaborating institution followed its own protocols to collect whole blood in K2EDTA tubes. For TCRbeta analysis, collaborator samples were shipped as frozen whole blood, as isolated PBMCs, or as DNA extracted from either sample type. TCRbeta CDR3 regions were amplified from genomic DNA by means of the immunoSEQ Assay, a bias-controlled multiplex PCR. Concerning the study's data processing: The number of nucleated cells in each sample was estimated by amplification of reference gene primers within the assay. Sequence reads were collapsed and filtered to measure the absolute abundance of every unique TCRbeta CDR3 rearrangement. For each sample, productive Simpson clonality was calculated by taking the square root of Simpson's diversity index across productive rearrangements. TCRdb's version of the immuneACCESS table is confined to in-frame rearrangements and falls short of the full clone set. An unresolved V gene accounts for under half of the shortfall where checked; the remainder is of unknown origin. The V and J calls and the clone size are those of that table, but D and trimming were determined from the DNA. A total of approximately 300,000 clones appear in this sample, around four fifths of them only once. The top ten constitute over 3.5% of the sample.

Sequenced: peripheral blood. The sequence was obtained from a woman in her 50s with active or convalescent COVID-19.

The nucleotide sequence reads TGTGCCAGCAGAGTCGACAGGGGCGGCTACACCTTC. The encoded protein is CASRVDRGGYTF. In this chain, TRBV6-6 is recombined with TRBJ1-2; 8 bases in the junction line up with TRBD1. The CDR3 starts with the cysteine, ends with the phenylalanine, and has 12 residues. CDR3 DNA is the only sequence kept; it has 36 bases, read in frame from the first base. CDR1 is given as MNHNY and CDR2 as SVGAGI, both from the germline V gene (reference sequence). Unmatched junction bases come to 5, with V trimmed by 6 bases and J by 8 bases.